The next 25 T cell receptor beta chains were all read from a single sample in a study of vaccination and CD4 T cells after COVID-19. With the Oncomine TCR Beta short-read assay, DNA from cultured CD4+ T cells was sequenced. TCRdb redid the calling of the PCR reads with MiXCR, one entry per CDR3 protein. The repertoire holds around 16,000 distinct CDR3 sequences, with roughly four fifths as singletons. As to treatment: roughly 10-day PBMC culture with coronavirus spike peptide pools or control peptides (ViraFEST assay). These receptors have no identified antigens. Sequenced material: CD4+ T cells from blood, cultured in vitro, taken after SARS-CoV-2 vaccination. These receptors were taken from a human donor who received a COVID-19 vaccine.

The chain employs TRBV5-5 and TRBJ2-2; tentatively, D is TRBD1 (6 bases). The CDR3 contains 14 residues. The V end was cut by 5 bases, the J end by 7 bases, with 15 bases between. The germline V gene encodes CDR1 SGHKS and CDR2 YYEKEE (reference sequence). CDR3 sequence: CASSKQQGSGELFF. The CDR3 nucleotides read TGTGCCAGCAGTAAACAACAGGGTAGCGGGGAGCTGTTTTTT.

This clonotype was seen more than once but under ten times. V usage is TRBV6-1 and J usage is TRBJ2-7, with unresolved D. There are 12 residues in the CDR3. V gave up 2 bases and J gave up 3 bases, with 5 bases separating them. Germline-derived CDR1 and CDR2 are MNHNS and SASEGT. CDR3 loop: CASSETIYEQYF. CDR3 nucleotide sequence: TGTGCCAGCAGTGAAACGATCTACGAGCAGTACTTC.

This clonotype was observed a single time. V gene TRBV7-7 combines with J gene TRBJ2-3, with a possible D match to TRBD2 (6 bases). The CDR3 has 14 residues. The V end lost 5 bases, the J end lost 1 base, and 10 bases lay between the germline ends. CDR1 is SSHAT and CDR2 is FNYEAQ in the germline V gene (reference sequence). CDR3 sequence: CASSVSGRTDTQYF. The CDR3 nucleotides read TGTGCCAGCAGCGTGAGCGGGCGCACAGATACGCAGTATTTT.

The CDR3: CASSRALAGGSTDTQYF. The CDR3 nucleotides are TGTGCCAGTAGTAGGGCGCTAGCGGGGGGGAGCACAGATACGCAGTATTTT. The chain employs TRBV19 and TRBJ2-3; TRBD2 matches 12 bases. The germline gives CDR1 LNHDA, CDR2 SQIVND (reference sequence). This CDR3 contains 17 residues. Trimming cost V 4 bases and J 0 bases; bases outside gene matches: 5.

This clonotype was counted between two and nine times. The V and J genes are TRBV2 and TRBJ2-3; D not resolved. In germline, CDR1 is SNHLY, CDR2 FYNNEI. V was pared by 10 bases and J by 2 bases, with 16 bases between. This CDR3 is 14 amino acids long. The chain's CDR3 is CATQGRAYTDTQYF. For the CDR3, the DNA is TGTGCCACCCAAGGACGGGCCTACACAGATACGCAGTATTTT.

In DNA, the CDR3 is TGTGCCAGTAGTTTGGGACAGGGGGCTTATTCACCCCTCCACTTT. The encoded protein is CASSLGQGAYSPLHF. The V and J genes are TRBV19 and TRBJ1-6; 12 bases align to TRBD1. Germline CDR1 is LNHDA and CDR2 is SQIVND (reference sequence). This CDR3 spans 15 amino acids. Losses at the gene ends were 5 bases for V and 8 bases for J; bases not matched to a gene: 4. The variable domain in full, completed from reference TRBV19 and TRBJ1-6, reads DGGITQSPKYLFRKEGQNVTLSCEQNLNHDAMYWYRQDPGQGLRLIYYSQIVNDFQKGDIAEGYSVSREKKESFPLTVTSAQKNPTAFYLCASSLGQGAYSPLHFGNGTRLTVT.

V is TRBV5-4 and J is TRBJ2-3, with TRBD2 identical over 7 bases. V shed 4 bases and J 4 bases; nucleotides not matched to a gene: 12. The CDR3 contains 16 residues. Germline CDR1 is SGHNT and CDR2 is YYREEE (reference sequence). CDR3 DNA: TGTGCCAGCAGCGGGACTCTGGGGGGGGAAGCAGATACGCAGTATTTT. The encoded protein is CASSGTLGGEADTQYF.

In its sample, this clonotype was seen a few times. This chain links TRBV7-9 with TRBJ1-1, with a weak D call TRBD1 (6 bases). The CDR3 sequence is 15 residues long. Germline V gene lookup returns CDR1 SEHNR and CDR2 FQNEAQ (reference sequence). V was shortened by 0 bases and J by 5 bases, with 13 bases between the two germline ends. CDR3 amino acids: CASSLARGGQTEAFF. The CDR3, as DNA: TGTGCCAGCAGCTTAGCGCGTGGGGGGCAAACTGAAGCTTTCTTT.

The table lists this clonotype with a few counts. The chain employs TRBV6-2 or TRBV6-3 and TRBJ1-2, with D maybe TRBD1 (5 bases). In germline, CDR1 is MNHEY, CDR2 SVGEGT. The length of the CDR3 is 12 residues. The V end lost 5 bases, the J end lost 6 bases, and 10 bases lay between the germline ends. CDR3 sequence reads: CASSQGFDGYTF. CDR3 nucleotide sequence: TGTGCCAGCAGTCAGGGATTCGATGGCTACACCTTC.

This sequence joins TRBV28 and TRBJ2-7; D uncertain. The CDR3 has 14 amino acids. CDR1 and CDR2 (germline): MDHEN, SYDVKM. Trimming cost V 3 bases and J 1 base, with 10 bases left between them. CDR3 amino acids: CASSFGGVSYEQYF. The CDR3 coding sequence is TGTGCCAGCAGTTTCGGTGGGGTTTCCTACGAGCAGTACTTC.

The rearrangement uses TRBV19 and TRBJ1-5; 7 bases are a match to TRBD1. This CDR3 spans 17 amino acids. With 6 bases clipped from V and 2 bases from J, the junction kept 13 bases outside the gene matches. Looked up from germline, CDR1 is LNHDA and CDR2 is SQIVND (reference sequence). DNA for the CDR3: TGTGCCAGTAGCCCCCGGGCAGGGGGGGATCGCAATCAGCCCCAGCATTTT. This gives the protein CASSPRAGGDRNQPQHF.

The chain recombines TRBV20-1 with TRBJ2-7; D perhaps matches TRBD1 (6 bases). Trimming took off 2 bases at V and 0 bases at J, with 17 bases between the two ends. The CDR3 is 16 residues long. CDR1 and CDR2 from the germline V gene are DFQATT and SNEGSKA (reference sequence). CDR3: CSARSRDTEFSYEQYF. DNA for the CDR3: TGCAGTGCTAGATCGAGGGACACAGAGTTCTCCTACGAGCAGTACTTC.

The chain has TRBV6-1 and TRBJ1-3; D is undetermined. This CDR3 region has 13 residues. Deletions cut 6 bases from V and 4 bases from J, with 10 bases between. Germline-derived CDR1 and CDR2 are MNHNS and SASEGT. CDR3 in amino acids: CASSLTEGNTIYF. The CDR3 nucleotides read TGTGCCAGCAGCCTCACGGAAGGAAACACCATATATTTT.

The gene calls are TRBV27 and TRBJ2-2; 9 bases fit TRBD2. CDR1 and CDR2 (germline): MNHEY, SMNVEV (reference sequence). The CDR3 covers 15 residues. The V gene end was trimmed by 7 bases and the J gene end by 3 bases; junction bases not matched to a gene: 6. Written as DNA, the CDR3 is TGTGCCAGCAACCGCGGGAGGGGATACACCGGGGAGCTGTTTTTT. Translation: CASNRGRGYTGELFF.

This clonotype was observed a handful of times. The rearrangement joins TRBV30 to TRBJ2-3; 15 bases agree with TRBD2. Germline CDR1 and CDR2: GTSNPN and SVGIG (reference sequence). The CDR3 is 14 amino acids. J lost 4 bases, V lost 5 bases, and 1 base had no gene match. The DNA of the CDR3 is TGTGCCTGGGGACTAGCGGGGGGGGCAGATACGCAGTATTTT. Residues: CAWGLAGGADTQYF.

The chain joins TRBV10-3 to TRBJ1-5; D possibly corresponds to TRBD1 (6 bases). Germline CDR1 ENHRY, CDR2 SYGVKD. Trimming left V 3 bases short and J 7 bases short, with 16 bases between. This CDR3 contains 15 residues. The CDR3 bases are TGTGCCATCAGTGATTTTGGGGGCCTAGGGCAGCCCCAGCATTTT. Encoded protein: CAISDFGGLGQPQHF.

The chain combines TRBV19 with TRBJ2-5; 11 nucleotides agree with TRBD2. The length of the CDR3 is 13 residues. Trimming removed 6 bases from V and 4 bases from J; junction bases left unmatched: 1. The germline V gene has CDR1 LNHDA and CDR2 SQIVND (reference sequence). The CDR3 coding sequence is TGTGCCAGTAGCCTAGCGGGGGGAGAGACCCAGTACTTC. Residues: CASSLAGGETQYF. The full variable domain, in which reference TRBV19 and TRBJ2-5 provide the parts outside the CDR3, is DGGITQSPKYLFRKEGQNVTLSCEQNLNHDAMYWYRQDPGQGLRLIYYSQIVNDFQKGDIAEGYSVSREKKESFPLTVTSAQKNPTAFYLCASSLAGGETQYFGPGTRLLVL.

This chain connects TRBV24-1 to TRBJ2-1; perhaps TRBD1 as D (5 bases). The J call may be wrong; the DNA end is better matched by TRBJ2-7. The CDR3 runs to 13 residues. Per germline, CDR1 KGHDR and CDR2 SFDVKD. The CDR3 reads CATSDWGSGEQYF. DNA for the CDR3: TGTGCCACCAGTGATTGGGGCTCGGGTGAGCAGTACTTC.

The J gene is TRBJ2-5, the V gene TRBV6-1; D uncertain. V lost 5 bases to trimming and J lost 1 base, with 8 bases between them. CDR1 and CDR2 from the germline V gene are MNHNS and SASEGT. The CDR3 runs to 13 residues. CDR3 DNA: TGTGCCAGCAGTACAAGGTTCCAAGAGACCCAGTACTTC. This gives the protein CASSTRFQETQYF.

The rearrangement uses TRBV6-1 and TRBJ2-1; 11 bases match TRBD2. Germline CDR1 is MNHNS and CDR2 is SASEGT. This CDR3 is built from 15 residues. Unmatched junction bases numbered 10, after V lost 6 bases and J lost 9 bases. Here the CDR3 reads CASSPLAGVSTEQFF. CDR3 DNA sequence: TGTGCCAGCAGCCCACTAGCGGGGGTAAGCACTGAGCAGTTCTTC.

V usage is TRBV6-1 and J usage is TRBJ2-2; D gene unclear. V gave up 4 bases and J gave up 1 base, with 7 bases separating them. The CDR3 contains 14 residues. Germline CDR1 reads MNHNS; CDR2 reads SASEGT. CDR3 amino acids: CASSVGQNTGELFF. DNA for the CDR3: TGTGCCAGCAGTGTCGGCCAGAACACCGGGGAGCTGTTTTTT.

This chain links TRBV30 with TRBJ1-2, with D unresolved. The CDR3 is 13 amino acids. CDR1 GTSNPN and CDR2 SVGIG come from the germline V gene (reference sequence). Trimming took 2 bases from V and 2 from J, leaving 9 bases between them. The CDR3: CAWSRGFNYGYTF. CDR3 DNA: TGTGCCTGGAGTCGAGGGTTCAACTATGGCTACACCTTC.

This rearrangement joins TRBV25-1 to TRBJ1-1; D is possibly TRBD1 (5 bases). The CDR3 length is 14 residues. CDR1 is MGHDK, CDR2 SYGVNS, per germline. V was shortened by 7 bases and J by 2 bases, with 14 bases between the two germline ends. CDR3 DNA sequence: TGTGCCAGCACCTTTGGACAAGCCAACACTGAAGCTTTCTTT. Protein: CASTFGQANTEAFF.

The V and J genes are TRBV7-9 and TRBJ2-7; TRBD2 matches at 14 bases. Germline V lookup: CDR1 SEHNR, CDR2 FQNEAQ (reference sequence). With V trimmed by 3 bases and J by 1 base, 5 bases remained unmatched. The CDR3 has 17 residues. The CDR3 coding sequence is TGTGCCAGCAGCTTTGGACTAGCGGGGGGTCCTTCCTACGAGCAGTACTTC. Its translation is CASSFGLAGGPSYEQYF.

This sequence joins TRBV6-1 and TRBJ1-2; no definite D call. The V and J ends lost 5 bases and 4 bases respectively, with 14 bases between them. The CDR3 sequence is 14 residues long. The germline V gene has CDR1 MNHNS and CDR2 SASEGT. For the CDR3, the DNA is TGTGCCAGCAGTCAGAGGAGGGCTTTCTATGGCTACACCTTC. Translation: CASSQRRAFYGYTF.